A single sample gave rise to the 23 T cell receptor beta chains below, sequenced in a study of control samples from healthy donors and cancer patients. Sequencing used immunoSEQ multiplex PCR; TCRdb keeps in-frame clones, though not all of them. Seen here are about 140,000 clones, about 89% observed once, and the top ten hold around 4.7%. Material for sequencing was blood. These receptor sequences come from a man in his thirties or forties in good health.

The J gene is TRBJ1-1, the V gene TRBV9; D gene uncertain. Germline values: CDR1 SGDLS, CDR2 YYNGEE. V shed 3 bases and J shed 1 base, with 7 bases lying between them. This CDR3 is built from 13 residues. CDR3 sequence reads: CASSAERNTEAFF. CDR3 bases: TGTGCCAGCAGCGCCGAGAGGAACACTGAAGCTTTCTTT.

In its sample, this clone was seen once. The chain is built from TRBV6-4 and TRBJ2-5; 7 nucleotides align to TRBD2. There are 15 residues in the CDR3. Unmatched junction bases numbered 5, after V lost 3 bases and J lost 1 base. Per germline, CDR1 MRHNA and CDR2 SNTAGT. The DNA of the CDR3 is TGTGCCAGCAGTGAGGGAGGGTGGGGCCAAGAGACCCAGTACTTC. Translation gives CASSEGGWGQETQYF.

V is TRBV7-9 and J is TRBJ1-6, with 7 bases lining up with TRBD1. CDR1 and CDR2 from the germline V gene are SEHNR and FQNEAQ (reference sequence). The CDR3 is 16 residues long. Unmatched junction bases numbered 10, after V lost 5 bases and J lost 6 bases. The CDR3 DNA follows: TGTGCCAGCAGCCCACCTAACAGGGGAGGTAATTCACCCCTCCACTTT. It translates to CASSPPNRGGNSPLHF.

The rearrangement joins TRBV7-3 to TRBJ2-7, with 11 bases lining up with TRBD2. CDR3 length: 15 residues. The J segment lost 4 bases and the V segment lost 1 base, leaving 3 bases of the junction unmatched. The germline V gene encodes CDR1 SGHTA and CDR2 FQGTGA. CDR3 sequence reads: CASSLKASGGYEQYF. CDR3 sequence (DNA): TGTGCCAGCAGCTTAAAGGCTAGCGGGGGGTACGAGCAGTACTTC.

The J gene is TRBJ2-1, the V gene TRBV2, with a possible D match to TRBD1 (6 bases). V was pared by 9 bases and J by 5 bases, with 17 bases between. Germline V gene sequence: CDR1 SNHLY, CDR2 FYNNEI. This CDR3 is built from 14 residues. CDR3 coding DNA: TGTGCCAGTAGGGACACCACTTTAAACAATGAGCAGTTCTTC. Its protein is CASRDTTLNNEQFF.

The rearrangement uses TRBV25-1 and TRBJ1-6, with 7 bases lining up with TRBD1. CDR3 length: 14 residues. The junction had 3 bases not matched to a gene; V was cut back by 4 bases and J by 6 bases. CDR1 and CDR2 (germline): MGHDK, SYGVNS. The CDR3 bases are TGTGCCAGCAGTGCGGGACAGCGTAATTCACCCCTCCACTTT. It encodes CASSAGQRNSPLHF.

The chain uses TRBV24-1 and TRBJ2-1; D is unresolved. Trimming shortened V by 8 bases and J by 5 bases, and 12 bases separated the two germline ends. The CDR3 runs to 13 residues. Per the germline V gene, CDR1 is KGHDR and CDR2 is SFDVKD. CDR3 residues: CATKGRAHNEQFF. CDR3 bases: TGTGCCACCAAGGGTAGGGCACACAATGAGCAGTTCTTC.

V gene TRBV23-1 combines with J gene TRBJ1-6; no clear D. TRBV23-1 is recorded as an ORF, its role being uncertain. The CDR3 has 16 amino acids. V dropped 6 bases and J dropped 2 bases, with 14 bases sitting between them. This chain's CDR3 is CASSLPTWAYNSPLHF. The CDR3 DNA reads as TGCGCCAGCAGCCTCCCCACGTGGGCCTATAATTCACCCCTCCACTTT.

V and J are TRBV7-9 and TRBJ2-7, with D perhaps TRBD2 (7 bases). This CDR3 spans 15 amino acids. Germline V gene data show CDR1 as SEHNR and CDR2 as FQNEAQ (reference sequence). Trimming left V 5 bases short and J 1 base short, with 15 bases between. CDR3 nucleotide sequence: TGTGCCAGCAGCCGGGGAGGGGGTAGTTCCTACGAGCAGTACTTC. Its protein product is CASSRGGGSSYEQYF. Filled out from reference TRBV7-9 and TRBJ2-7, the complete variable domain reads DTGVSQNPRHKITKRGQNVTFRCDPISEHNRLYWYRQTLGQGPEFLTYFQNEAQLEKSRLLSDRFSAERPKGSFSTLEIQRTEQGDSAMYLCASSRGGGSSYEQYFGPGTRLTVT.

This chain joins TRBV7-9 and TRBJ2-5, with 7 bases aligning to TRBD2. Germline CDR1 and CDR2: SEHNR and FQNEAQ (reference sequence). The length of the CDR3 is 14 residues. V lost 8 bases to trimming and J lost 5 bases; unmatched junction nucleotides: 11. The CDR3 here is CASAPYGGGETQYF. CDR3 nucleotide sequence: TGTGCCAGCGCCCCATACGGCGGGGGTGAGACCCAGTACTTC.

The chain combines TRBV14 with TRBJ1-6; 8 bases are a match to TRBD1. From germline, CDR1 is SGHDN and CDR2 FVKESK. There are 15 residues in the CDR3. With 1 base clipped from V and 10 bases from J, the junction kept 6 bases outside the gene matches. The CDR3 nucleotides read TGTGCCAGCAGCCAAGTAAGACAGGGGAAATCACCCCTCCACTTT. It translates to CASSQVRQGKSPLHF.

The chain uses TRBV19 and TRBJ1-3; D remains unclear. Germline V CDR1 and CDR2: LNHDA, SQIVND (reference sequence). Trimming cost V 7 bases and J 0 bases, with 10 bases left between them. CDR3 length: 14 residues. The DNA for the CDR3 is TGTGCCAGTAAAGAACGGGCCTCTGGAAACACCATATATTTT. It codes for CASKERASGNTIYF.

This chain connects TRBV28 to TRBJ2-5, with 11 nucleotides matching TRBD2. Germline V gene lookup returns CDR1 MDHEN and CDR2 SYDVKM. The CDR3 consists of 17 residues. V lost 4 bases to trimming and J lost 1 base; unmatched junction nucleotides: 8. The CDR3 region has the DNA TGTGCCAGCAGTTCCGAACTTCTAGCGGGAGGCCAAGAGACCCAGTACTTC. This gives the protein CASSSELLAGGQETQYF.

About this clone itself: Other DNA sequences in the sample encode the same CDR3. The chain has TRBV9 and TRBJ2-7, with a tentative D call TRBD2 (6 bases). The CDR3 is made up of 14 amino acids. Between the trimmed V and J ends, which lost 0 bases and 2 bases, there was a span of 9 bases. Germline V gene sequence: CDR1 SGDLS, CDR2 YYNGEE. CDR3 nucleotide sequence: TGTGCCAGCAGCGTAGGTGGGGGGACCTACGAGCAGTACTTC. Its protein is CASSVGGGTYEQYF.

V gene TRBV7-8 combines with J gene TRBJ1-6; TRBD1 matches at 8 bases. The CDR3 length is 15 residues. V was clipped by 5 bases and J by 7 bases; unmatched bases: 7. CDR1 SGHVS and CDR2 FQNEAQ come from the germline V gene. The CDR3 here is CASSPQGAGNSPLHF. The CDR3, as DNA: TGTGCCAGCAGCCCCCAGGGGGCTGGGAATTCACCCCTCCACTTT.

The V and J genes are TRBV7-9 and TRBJ1-1; TRBD1 agrees at 7 bases. Germline V gene lookup returns CDR1 SEHNR and CDR2 FQNEAQ (reference sequence). With 1 base clipped from V and 4 bases from J, the junction kept 3 bases outside the gene matches. The CDR3 extends over 14 amino acids. Here the CDR3 reads CASSLEGGGTEAFF. In DNA, the CDR3 is TGTGCCAGCAGCTTAGAAGGGGGCGGCACTGAAGCTTTCTTT. Full variable domain (missing parts from reference TRBV7-9 and TRBJ1-1): DTGVSQNPRHKITKRGQNVTFRCDPISEHNRLYWYRQTLGQGPEFLTYFQNEAQLEKSRLLSDRFSAERPKGSFSTLEIQRTEQGDSAMYLCASSLEGGGTEAFFGQGTRLTVV.

V usage is TRBV7-2 and J usage is TRBJ2-7; 7 nucleotides align to TRBD1. Germline V gene data show CDR1 as SGHTA and CDR2 as FQGNSA. This CDR3 contains 15 residues. The junction had 11 bases not matched to a gene; V was cut back by 5 bases and J by 4 bases. The CDR3 reads CASSQEGAFTYEQYF. CDR3 bases: TGTGCCAGCAGCCAAGAGGGGGCCTTCACTTACGAGCAGTACTTC.

The chain combines TRBV11-2 with TRBJ2-3, with 7 bases aligning to TRBD2. Germline assignment: CDR1 SGHAT and CDR2 FQNNGV. This CDR3 is built from 15 residues. The V gene end was trimmed by 4 bases and the J gene end by 4 bases; junction bases not matched to a gene: 8. The CDR3 is CASSSEWGGSDTQYF. For the CDR3, the DNA is TGTGCCAGCAGCTCCGAGTGGGGGGGGTCAGATACGCAGTATTTT.

In DNA form, the CDR3 reads TGTGCCAGCAGTAATACCCAGGTTAGCACAGATACGCAGTATTTT. Protein: CASSNTQVSTDTQYF. This chain uses TRBV11-2 with TRBJ2-3; unclear D gene. The CDR3 is made up of 15 amino acids. The V end was cut by 6 bases, the J end by 0 bases, with 13 bases between. CDR1 and CDR2 from the germline V gene are SGHAT and FQNNGV.

The V and J genes are TRBV19 and TRBJ1-1; 7 bases map to TRBD1. This CDR3 is built from 13 residues. The junction had 6 bases not matched to a gene; V was cut back by 3 bases and J by 8 bases. The germline gives CDR1 LNHDA, CDR2 SQIVND (reference sequence). For the CDR3, the DNA is TGTGCCAGTAGTATCATCGGAGGGGGCGAAGCTTTCTTT. This encodes CASSIIGGGEAFF. The whole variable domain, filled in from reference TRBV19 and TRBJ1-1, reads DGGITQSPKYLFRKEGQNVTLSCEQNLNHDAMYWYRQDPGQGLRLIYYSQIVNDFQKGDIAEGYSVSREKKESFPLTVTSAQKNPTAFYLCASSIIGGGEAFFGQGTRLTVV.

The chain combines TRBV19 with TRBJ2-3, with 9 bases lining up with TRBD2. Germline CDR1 LNHDA, CDR2 SQIVND (reference sequence). This CDR3 has 14 amino acids. J lost 6 bases, V lost 2 bases, and 3 bases had no gene match. The CDR3 loop reads CASSISGRWDTQYF. The CDR3 DNA sequence: TGTGCCAGTAGTATAAGCGGGAGGTGGGATACGCAGTATTTT.

The chain uses TRBV27 and TRBJ1-6, with 7 bases identical to TRBD1. V lost 5 bases and J lost 1; bases outside the gene matches: 14. The CDR3 length is 19 residues. Per the germline V gene, CDR1 is MNHEY and CDR2 is SMNVEV (reference sequence). The CDR3 DNA is TGTGCCAGCAGTCTCAGACGGGACAGCCGGATGTCCTATAATTCACCCCTCCACTTT. This codes for CASSLRRDSRMSYNSPLHF.

The chain has TRBV5-1 and TRBJ1-2; 9 bases are a match to TRBD1. The trim removed 4 bases at V and 4 bases at J, leaving 8 bases unmatched. The CDR3 contains 15 residues. CDR1 and CDR2 from the germline V gene are SGHRS and YFSETQ. The CDR3 protein is CASSMGQGYVYGYTF. CDR3 bases: TGCGCCAGCAGCATGGGACAGGGTTACGTCTATGGCTACACCTTC. Variable domain in full (rest from reference TRBV5-1 and TRBJ1-2): KAGVTQTPRYLIKTRGQQVTLSCSPISGHRSVSWYQQTPGQGLQFLFEYFSETQRNKGNFPGRFSGRQFSNSRSEMNVSTLELGDSALYLCASSMGQGYVYGYTFGSGTRLTVV.